This T cell receptor (beta chain) was identified during a study of blood T cell repertoires in COVID-19. Trimming left V 2 bases short and J 4 bases short, with 12 bases between. Germline CDR1 reads GTSNPN; CDR2 reads SVGIG (reference sequence). The CDR3 length is 14 residues. Only in-frame clones appear in the TCRdb table, and some are missing; sequencing was by immunoSEQ multiplex PCR. This table holds about 260,000 clones, 86% found once. The receptor's source is a woman aged 50 to 65 who had recovered from COVID-19. The chain joins TRBV30 to TRBJ1-5; D is unclear. The sequencing sample was made of PBMCs or T cells enriched from blood (not recorded which). The CDR3 here is CAWSPDTSNQPQHF. The DNA for the CDR3 is TGTGCCTGGAGTCCCGACACTTCTAATCAGCCCCAGCATTTT.